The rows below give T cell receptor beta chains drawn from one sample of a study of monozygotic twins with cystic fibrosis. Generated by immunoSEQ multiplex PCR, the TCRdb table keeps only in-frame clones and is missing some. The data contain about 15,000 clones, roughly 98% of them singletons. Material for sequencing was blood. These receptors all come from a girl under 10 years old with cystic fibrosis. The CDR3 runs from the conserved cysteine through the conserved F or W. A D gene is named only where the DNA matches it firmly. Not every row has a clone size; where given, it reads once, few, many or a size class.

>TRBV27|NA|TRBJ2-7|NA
CASSGILSYEQYF
TGTGCCAGCAGCGGGATTCTCTCCTACGAGCAGTACTTC
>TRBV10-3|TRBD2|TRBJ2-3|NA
CAISDPGLAGGTDTQYF
TGTGCCATCAGTGACCCGGGACTAGCGGGGGGCACAGATACGCAGTATTTT
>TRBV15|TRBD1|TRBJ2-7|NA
CATSKPPMDRFSYEQYF
TGTGCCACCAGCAAACCCCCTATGGACAGGTTCTCCTACGAGCAGTACTTC
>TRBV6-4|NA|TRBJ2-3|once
CASSDPGQPTDTQYF
TGTGCCAGCAGTGACCCGGGACAACCCACAGATACGCAGTATTTT
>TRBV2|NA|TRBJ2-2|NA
CATRGRVNTGELFF
TGTGCCACCCGAGGTCGCGTAAACACCGGGGAGCTGTTTTTT
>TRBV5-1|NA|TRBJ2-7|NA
CASSPGLLNRSYEQYF
TGCGCCAGCAGCCCCGGACTCCTCAATCGGTCCTACGAGCAGTACTTC
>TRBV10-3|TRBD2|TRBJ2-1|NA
CAISDSGTSGKIGNNEQFF
TGTGCCATCAGTGACTCCGGGACTAGCGGGAAGATTGGGAACAATGAGCAGTTCTTC
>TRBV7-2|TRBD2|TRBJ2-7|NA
CASSPLAGAPYEQYF
TGTGCCAGCAGCCCCCTAGCGGGAGCCCCCTACGAGCAGTACTTC
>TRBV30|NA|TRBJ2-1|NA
CAWSVWVNNEQFF
TGTGCCTGGAGTGTTTGGGTTAACAATGAGCAGTTCTTC
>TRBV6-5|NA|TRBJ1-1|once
CASSYSWRATEAFF
TGTGCCAGCAGTTACTCCTGGAGGGCCACTGAAGCTTTCTTT
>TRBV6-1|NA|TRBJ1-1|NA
CASRMGNTEAFF
TGTGCCAGCAGGATGGGGAACACTGAAGCTTTCTTT
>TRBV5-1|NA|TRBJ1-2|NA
CASSLTVTTNYGYTF
TGCGCCAGCAGCTTGACCGTGACTACTAACTATGGCTACACCTTC
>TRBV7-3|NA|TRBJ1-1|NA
CASSLRGNTEAFF
TGTGCCAGCAGCTTAAGGGGTAACACTGAAGCTTTCTTT
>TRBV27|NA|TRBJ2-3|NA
CASSHLHRSTSTDTQYF
TGTGCCAGCAGTCACCTCCACAGGAGCACTAGCACAGATACGCAGTATTTT
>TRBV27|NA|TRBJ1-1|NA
CASSWGGAGTEAFF
TGTGCCAGCAGTTGGGGGGGCGCGGGTACTGAAGCTTTCTTT
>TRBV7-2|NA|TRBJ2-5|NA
CASSRDALQETQYF
TGTGCCAGCAGCCGGGACGCACTCCAAGAGACCCAGTACTTC
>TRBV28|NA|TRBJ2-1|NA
CASSFRGSYNEQFF
TGTGCCAGCAGTTTTCGTGGCTCCTACAATGAGCAGTTCTTC